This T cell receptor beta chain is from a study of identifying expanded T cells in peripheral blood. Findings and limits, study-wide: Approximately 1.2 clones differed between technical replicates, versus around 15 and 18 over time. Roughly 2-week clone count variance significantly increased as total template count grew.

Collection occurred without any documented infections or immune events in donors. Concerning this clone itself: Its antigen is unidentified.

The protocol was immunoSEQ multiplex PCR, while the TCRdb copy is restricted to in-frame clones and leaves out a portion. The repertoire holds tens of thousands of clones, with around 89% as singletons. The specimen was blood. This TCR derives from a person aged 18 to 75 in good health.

The chain's CDR3 is CASSYSGASYEQYF. The DNA of the CDR3 is TGCGCCAGCAGCTACAGCGGGGCGAGCTACGAGCAGTACTTC. The chain has TRBV5-1 and TRBJ2-7; 7 nucleotides match TRBD2. The V and J ends lost 3 bases and 3 bases, in that order; junction bases with no gene match: 6. The germline V gene has CDR1 SGHRS and CDR2 YFSETQ. The CDR3 loop spans 14 amino acids.